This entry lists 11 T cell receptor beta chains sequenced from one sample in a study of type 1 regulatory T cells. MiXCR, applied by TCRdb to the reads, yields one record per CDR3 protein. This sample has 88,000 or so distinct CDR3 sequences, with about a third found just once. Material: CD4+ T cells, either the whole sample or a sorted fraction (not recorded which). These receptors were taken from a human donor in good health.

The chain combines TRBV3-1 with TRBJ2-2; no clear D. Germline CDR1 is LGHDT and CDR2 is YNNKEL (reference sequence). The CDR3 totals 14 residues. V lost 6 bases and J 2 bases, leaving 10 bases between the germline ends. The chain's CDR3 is CASRPGLNTGELFF. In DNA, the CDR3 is TGTGCCAGCAGACCGGGCTTAAACACCGGGGAGCTGTTTTTT.

The DNA of the CDR3 is TGTGCCAGCAGCCCCCGGACTAGCGGGAGATCAGATACGCAGTATTTT. It is translated as CASSPRTSGRSDTQYF. The rearrangement joins TRBV14 to TRBJ2-3; 13 bases match TRBD2. The ends lost 4 bases at V and 4 bases at J; junction bases unmatched: 5. The CDR3 has 16 amino acids. Germline CDR1 and CDR2: SGHDN and FVKESK.

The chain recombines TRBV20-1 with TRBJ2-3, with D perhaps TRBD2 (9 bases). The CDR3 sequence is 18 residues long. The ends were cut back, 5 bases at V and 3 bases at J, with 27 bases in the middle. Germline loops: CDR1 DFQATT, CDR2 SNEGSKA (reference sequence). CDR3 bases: TGCAGTGCTCCCACCGAAGCGGGAGGACAGGGAGGGACAGATACGCAGTATTTT. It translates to CSAPTEAGGQGGTDTQYF.

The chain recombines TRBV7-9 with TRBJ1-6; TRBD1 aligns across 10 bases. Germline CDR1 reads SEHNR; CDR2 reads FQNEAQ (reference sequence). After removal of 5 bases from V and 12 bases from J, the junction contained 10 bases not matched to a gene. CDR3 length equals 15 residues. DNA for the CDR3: TGTGCCAGCAGCGAAGACAGGGGGCCGGGGGGACCCCTCCACTTT. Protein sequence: CASSEDRGPGGPLHF.

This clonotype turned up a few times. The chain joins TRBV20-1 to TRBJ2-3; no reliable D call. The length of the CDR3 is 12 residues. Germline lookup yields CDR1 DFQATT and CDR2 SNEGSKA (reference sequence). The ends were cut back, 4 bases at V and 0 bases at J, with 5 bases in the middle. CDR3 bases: TGCAGTGCTATCGCCAGCACAGATACGCAGTATTTT. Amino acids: CSAIASTDTQYF.

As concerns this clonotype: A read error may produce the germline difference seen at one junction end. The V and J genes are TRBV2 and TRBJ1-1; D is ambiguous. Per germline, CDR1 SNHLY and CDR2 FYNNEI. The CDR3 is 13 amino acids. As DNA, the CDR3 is TGTGCCAACAGTGTGGAGAGAGAAACTGAAGCTTTCTTT. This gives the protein CANSVERETEAFF.

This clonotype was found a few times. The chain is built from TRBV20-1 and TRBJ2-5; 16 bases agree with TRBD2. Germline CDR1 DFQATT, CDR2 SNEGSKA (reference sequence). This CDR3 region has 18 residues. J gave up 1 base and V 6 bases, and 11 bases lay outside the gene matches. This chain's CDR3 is CSASGTSGRALLQETQYF. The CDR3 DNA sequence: TGCAGTGCCTCCGGGACTAGCGGGAGGGCTCTCCTCCAAGAGACCCAGTACTTC.

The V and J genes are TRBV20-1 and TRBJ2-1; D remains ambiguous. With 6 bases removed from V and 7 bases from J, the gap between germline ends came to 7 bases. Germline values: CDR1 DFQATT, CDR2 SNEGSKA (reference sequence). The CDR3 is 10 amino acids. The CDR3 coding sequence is TGCAGTGCGCCCAAGAATGAGCAGTTCTTC. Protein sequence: CSAPKNEQFF.

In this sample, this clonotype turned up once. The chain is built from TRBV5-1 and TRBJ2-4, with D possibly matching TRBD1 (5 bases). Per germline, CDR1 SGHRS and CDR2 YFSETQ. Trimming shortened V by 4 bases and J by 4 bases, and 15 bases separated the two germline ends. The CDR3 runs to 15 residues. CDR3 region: CASSPPSRGKNIQYF. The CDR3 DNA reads TGCGCCAGCAGCCCACCTAGTAGGGGAAAAAACATTCAGTACTTC.

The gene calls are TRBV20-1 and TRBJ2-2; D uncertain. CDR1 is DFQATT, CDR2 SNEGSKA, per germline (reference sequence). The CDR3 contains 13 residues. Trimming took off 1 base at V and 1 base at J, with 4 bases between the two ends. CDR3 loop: CSARVGNTGELFF. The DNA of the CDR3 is TGCAGTGCTAGAGTTGGGAACACCGGGGAGCTGTTTTTT.

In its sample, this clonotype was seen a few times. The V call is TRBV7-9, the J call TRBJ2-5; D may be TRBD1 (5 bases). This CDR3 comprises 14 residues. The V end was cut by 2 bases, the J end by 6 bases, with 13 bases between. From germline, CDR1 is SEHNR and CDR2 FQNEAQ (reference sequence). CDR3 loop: CASSLNGQGKTQYF. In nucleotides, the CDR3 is TGTGCCAGCAGCTTAAATGGGCAGGGAAAGACCCAGTACTTC.